This T cell receptor beta chain came from a study of regulatory T cells in long-lasting Graves disease. General study results and limits: There was favoring of TRBV28, TRBJ1-2 and TRBJ2-5 in persistent disease. Among persistent patients, a larger number of public clonotypes were shared (about 2,700) than among newly diagnosed patients (just over 950).

Time point indicated: persistent/refractory GD, antithyroid drugs over 5 years with positive TRAb. From RNA extracted from PBMCs, the TCR library was made. Approximately 8.3 milliliters of peripheral blood went into EDTA tubes. Looked up from germline, CDR1 is SGHDT and CDR2 is YYEEEE. The CDR3 spans 13 residues. Trimming stripped 5 bases from V and 8 bases from J, with 16 bases between. Construction of TCR beta libraries relied on iRepertoire HTBI primers and on Arm-PCR targeting CDR3 regions. TCRdb fed the multiplex PCR reads into MiXCR, producing one record per CDR3 protein. Among fewer than 450,000 distinct CDR3 sequences listed, about a quarter were seen once. This clonotype was counted many times. The target antigen is unknown.

J is TRBJ1-2 and V is TRBV5-6; D unclear. Source: peripheral blood mononuclear cells (PBMCs), taken when the disease was refractory, from a patient treated with antithyroid drugs. This clonotype was obtained from a female donor with Graves disease. The CDR3: CASRSSAEGGYTF. CDR3 nucleotides: TGTGCCAGCAGATCGAGCGCAGAGGGCGGCTACACCTTC.